Following are 30 T cell receptor beta chains from one sample sequenced in a study of T cells in Graves' hyperthyroidism and ophthalmopathy (dated by TCRdb to the late 2010s). Receptor libraries were prepared by multiplex PCR. The sample was run on an Illumina HiSeq 2000. Amplification of TCR beta CDR3 regions was carried out from RNA transcripts. The first round of RT-PCR for the TCR CDR3 was performed with the HTBI primer set and the Qiagen OneStep RT-PCR kit. TCRdb redid the processing of the public reads, applying fastp at Q25 and MiXCR, and retained in-frame beta chains. Merged by CDR3 protein, the rows form single entries marked with the most common genes and DNA. This sample has some 600,000 distinct CDR3 sequences in its table, and about 15% of those were observed once. Clones ranked in the top ten supply more than 4.5% of the sample. Sequencing input: blood. All receptors derive from a young woman with Graves' hyperthyroidism that later progressed to Graves' ophthalmopathy.

In its sample, this clonotype was seen many times. The chain joins TRBV20-1 to TRBJ1-2; 8 bases fit TRBD1. In germline, CDR1 is DFQATT, CDR2 SNEGSKA (reference sequence). The CDR3 consists of 14 residues. Unmatched junction bases numbered 13, after V lost 6 bases and J lost 7 bases. The CDR3 DNA follows: TGCAGTGCCCAGGAGGACAGGGCGGGCGGTGGCTACACCTTC. Residues: CSAQEDRAGGGYTF.

This clonotype was found many times. The chain carries TRBV14 and TRBJ1-1; D not resolved. CDR1 is SGHDN, CDR2 FVKESK, per germline. The CDR3 length is 15 residues. Trimming cost V 4 bases and J 4 bases, with 16 bases left between them. CDR3 region: CASSPLLNSVTEAFF. CDR3 nucleotides: TGTGCCAGCAGCCCACTACTAAATTCCGTCACTGAAGCTTTCTTT.

This clonotype was counted ten times or more. The CDR3 loop is CATSRAPMEDTQYF. The CDR3 DNA follows: TGTGCCACCAGCAGGGCCCCAATGGAAGATACGCAGTATTTT. The chain uses TRBV15 and TRBJ2-3, with D uncertain. V was shortened by 3 bases and J by 5 bases, with 12 bases between the two germline ends. CDR1 and CDR2 (germline): LNHNV, YYDKDF (reference sequence). This CDR3 is 14 amino acids long.

A word on this clonotype: Germline is not matched at one junction end, which may reflect a read error. The chain links TRBV10-3 to TRBJ1-2, with a weak D call TRBD1 (6 bases). The germline V gene has CDR1 ENHRY and CDR2 SYGVKD. This CDR3 region has 12 residues. The CDR3 nucleotides are TGTGCCAGCAGTGTCAGGGGAGAAGGCTACACCTTC. Its protein product is CASSVRGEGYTF.

The genes are TRBV6-9 and TRBJ2-7; the D is unclear. The CDR3 consists of 14 residues. Between the trimmed V and J ends, which lost 1 base and 2 bases, there was a span of 9 bases. Germline CDR1 is MNHGY and CDR2 is SVAAGI. The CDR3 here is CASSYWQAPYEQYF. The CDR3 nucleotides are TGTGCCAGCAGTTATTGGCAGGCACCCTACGAGCAGTACTTC.

This clonotype showed up many times. V and J are TRBV29-1 and TRBJ2-1, with 7 bases matching TRBD2. CDR1 SQVTM and CDR2 ANQGSEA come from the germline V gene. Trimming removed 6 bases from V and 7 bases from J; junction bases left unmatched: 9. This CDR3 comprises 13 residues. The CDR3 DNA sequence: TGCAGCGTCGACGGGAGGCCACGAAATGAGCAGTTCTTC. Protein: CSVDGRPRNEQFF.

Note on this clonotype: One base away lies a much larger clone, so this may be a sequencing read error. The V and J genes are TRBV20-1 and TRBJ2-1, with unresolved D. V was pared by 0 bases and J by 2 bases, with 14 bases between. The CDR3 length is 16 residues. In germline, CDR1 is DFQATT, CDR2 SNEGSKA (reference sequence). As DNA, the CDR3 is TGCAGTGCTAGAGATCGTGTCGGAATCGCCTACAATGAGCAGTTCTTC. Translated: CSARDRVGIAYNEQFF.

This clonotype was recorded at least ten times. The CDR3: CSARLAGTVLDEQYF. The CDR3 DNA reads as TGCAGTGCAAGACTAGCGGGGACCGTCCTGGACGAGCAGTACTTC. This sequence joins TRBV20-1 and TRBJ2-7, with TRBD2 identical over 11 bases. CDR1 and CDR2 (germline): DFQATT, SNEGSKA (reference sequence). With V trimmed by 6 bases and J by 5 bases, 12 bases remained unmatched. The CDR3 has 15 amino acids.

A few counts support this clonotype. This rearrangement joins TRBV9 to TRBJ2-3; D is uncertain. The V gene lost 0 bases and the J gene lost 4 bases, with 3 bases spanning the gap. The CDR3 has 12 residues. From germline, CDR1 is SGDLS and CDR2 YYNGEE. The CDR3 spells CASSVDADTQYF. In DNA form, the CDR3 reads TGTGCCAGCAGCGTAGACGCAGATACGCAGTATTTT.

The chain uses TRBV4-3 and TRBJ1-1; D gene ambiguous. CDR1 is LGHNA, CDR2 YSLEER, per germline. Trimming removed 0 bases from V and 5 bases from J, with 13 bases in between. The CDR3 consists of 15 residues. CDR3 DNA sequence: TGCGCCAGCAGCCAAGAGGGAGGCGAAGGAACTGAAGCTTTCTTT. Residues: CASSQEGGEGTEAFF.

This clonotype was seen ten or more times. The gene calls are TRBV20-1 and TRBJ2-7; 11 nucleotides agree with TRBD2. The CDR3 extends over 14 amino acids. Germline CDR1 reads DFQATT; CDR2 reads SNEGSKA (reference sequence). Unmatched junction bases numbered 6, after V lost 6 bases and J lost 2 bases. CDR3 nucleotide sequence: TGCAGTGCCAAACTAGCGGGAGAACCCTACGAGCAGTACTTC. It is translated as CSAKLAGEPYEQYF.

This clonotype was seen many times. The gene calls are TRBV20-1 and TRBJ2-2; D tentatively fits TRBD1 or TRBD2 (6 bases each). This CDR3 region has 13 residues. Per the germline V gene, CDR1 is DFQATT and CDR2 is SNEGSKA (reference sequence). This CDR3 is CSLGGSNTGELFF. CDR3 DNA: TGCAGCTTAGGGGGGTCGAACACCGGGGAGCTGTTTTTT.

This chain uses TRBV28 with TRBJ2-2; D is undetermined. This CDR3 spans 12 amino acids. Per germline, CDR1 MDHEN and CDR2 SYDVKM. V gave up 3 bases and J gave up 6 bases, with 5 bases separating them. CDR3 protein: CASSLEPGELFF. In nucleotides, the CDR3 is TGTGCCAGCAGTTTGGAGCCCGGGGAGCTGTTTTTT.

There are many counts of this clonotype. The chain is built from TRBV3-1 and TRBJ1-3; no clear D. Trimming stripped 0 bases from V and 4 bases from J, with 10 bases between. Germline loops: CDR1 LGHDT, CDR2 YNNKEL (reference sequence). The CDR3 consists of 15 residues. This CDR3 reads CASSQEMRVGNTIYF. CDR3 coding DNA: TGTGCCAGCAGCCAAGAAATGCGTGTAGGAAACACCATATATTTT.

The table lists this clonotype with many counts. This sequence joins TRBV7-9 and TRBJ1-4; D unresolved. V was cut by 5 bases and J by 8 bases, with 12 bases left in between. Germline CDR1 SEHNR, CDR2 FQNEAQ (reference sequence). The CDR3 is 13 residues long. The CDR3 region is CASSLPDTEKLFF. CDR3 nucleotides: TGTGCCAGCAGCCTCCCCGACACCGAAAAACTGTTTTTT.

The rearrangement uses TRBV28 and TRBJ1-5; D remains ambiguous. Germline V gene lookup returns CDR1 MDHEN and CDR2 SYDVKM. Trimming cost V 6 bases and J 4 bases, with 19 bases left between them. This CDR3 is built from 16 residues. The CDR3: CASSPWAVQHNQPQHF. In DNA form, the CDR3 reads TGTGCCAGCAGCCCTTGGGCCGTTCAACATAATCAGCCCCAGCATTTT.

The chain links TRBV2 to TRBJ2-3; 7 bases agree with TRBD2. Losses at the gene ends were 6 bases for V and 4 bases for J; bases not matched to a gene: 7. CDR1 and CDR2 from the germline V gene are SNHLY and FYNNEI. This CDR3 contains 14 residues. CDR3 residues: CASSPNGGADTQYF. As DNA, the CDR3 is TGTGCCAGCAGCCCCAATGGGGGGGCAGATACGCAGTATTTT.

This clonotype was counted only a few times. V gene TRBV2 combines with J gene TRBJ1-3; 9 bases match TRBD1. This CDR3 contains 14 residues. J gave up 2 bases and V 6 bases, and 2 bases lay outside the gene matches. Germline V gene data show CDR1 as SNHLY and CDR2 as FYNNEI. The CDR3: CASRGTGTGNTIYF. In DNA form, the CDR3 reads TGTGCCAGCAGAGGGACAGGGACTGGAAACACCATATATTTT.

The V and J genes are TRBV6-1 and TRBJ1-6, with a possible D match to TRBD1 (5 bases). CDR1 is MNHNS and CDR2 is SASEGT in the germline V gene. Trimming left V 2 bases short and J 5 bases short, with 13 bases between. This CDR3 has 16 residues. The CDR3 region has the DNA TGTGCCAGCAGTGAATTTGGCGGACAACATAATTCACCCCTCCACTTT. As protein: CASSEFGGQHNSPLHF.

The sample holds many counts of this clonotype. J is TRBJ2-7 and V is TRBV28; 7 bases are shared with TRBD2. Trimming removed 2 bases from V and 5 bases from J; junction bases left unmatched: 9. Germline values: CDR1 MDHEN, CDR2 SYDVKM. The CDR3 extends over 15 amino acids. This CDR3 reads CASSLNRDYPDEQYF. CDR3 nucleotide sequence: TGTGCCAGCAGTTTAAATCGGGACTACCCGGACGAGCAGTACTTC.

This clonotype was found many times. The chain joins TRBV29-1 to TRBJ1-1; no firm D call. Germline CDR1 is SQVTM and CDR2 is ANQGSEA. The CDR3 runs to 9 residues. Trimming removed 2 bases at V and 8 bases at J, with 3 bases between. The CDR3 sequence: CSVEQEAFF. The CDR3, as DNA: TGCAGCGTTGAACAGGAAGCTTTCTTT.

This clonotype was seen repeatedly, ten times or more. The rearrangement joins TRBV6-2 or TRBV6-3 to TRBJ2-5, with 7 bases lining up with TRBD2. The CDR3 is 13 amino acids. V trimming: 4 bases; J trimming: 4 bases; junction bases outside the gene matches: 3. CDR1 is MNHEY and CDR2 is SVGEGT in the germline V gene. CDR3 in amino acids: CASSSWGGETQYF. The CDR3 coding sequence is TGTGCCAGCAGTTCCTGGGGGGGAGAGACCCAGTACTTC.

With respect to this clonotype: A single base separates this from a much larger clone, so it may be a read error. The chain has TRBV28 and TRBJ2-3, with a weak D call TRBD1 (6 bases). The length of the CDR3 is 15 residues. V lost 7 bases to trimming and J lost 2 bases, with 16 bases between them. Germline CDR1 is MDHEN and CDR2 is SYDVKM. CDR3 loop: CASTSGVGITDTQYF. CDR3 DNA: TGTGCCAGCACCTCAGGGGTCGGAATCACAGATACGCAGTATTTT.

In regard to this clonotype: A read error may explain this, as a much larger clone is one base away. The gene calls are TRBV12-3 or TRBV12-4 and TRBJ2-7; TRBD2 aligns across 9 bases. The CDR3 runs 17 residues. The CDR3 reads CDSRGDSSSGRPGEQYF. CDR3 nucleotides: TGTGACAGCAGGGGGGACTCTTCGAGCGGGAGGCCGGGCGAGCAGTACTTC.

This clonotype has a count of ten or more. V usage is TRBV28 and J usage is TRBJ1-5; D gene unclear. The germline gives CDR1 MDHEN, CDR2 SYDVKM. This CDR3 has 16 amino acids. V gave up 3 bases and J gave up 2 bases, with 14 bases separating them. The CDR3 coding sequence is TGTGCCAGCAGTTTCTTATACGCGGGTGGCAATCAGCCCCAGCATTTT. This codes for CASSFLYAGGNQPQHF.

In this sample, this clonotype turned up a few times. The V and J genes are TRBV5-1 and TRBJ2-1; 8 nucleotides match TRBD1. CDR1 is SGHRS, CDR2 YFSETQ, per germline. Trimming at V came to 0 bases and at J to 8 bases, leaving 4 bases not matched to a gene. CDR3 length: 14 amino acids. The CDR3 protein is CASSLGQGADEQFF. The DNA for the CDR3 is TGCGCCAGCAGCTTGGGTCAGGGGGCAGATGAGCAGTTCTTC.

This clonotype was detected many times. The chain recombines TRBV27 with TRBJ1-5; D might be TRBD1 (5 bases). V was shortened by 3 bases and J by 7 bases, with 16 bases between the two germline ends. CDR1 MNHEY and CDR2 SMNVEV come from the germline V gene (reference sequence). This CDR3 is 15 amino acids long. CDR3 loop: CASSLGNGGGQPQHF. CDR3 sequence (DNA): TGTGCCAGCAGTTTGGGTAATGGGGGAGGGCAGCCCCAGCATTTT.

This clonotype appeared many times. V gene TRBV10-3 combines with J gene TRBJ1-4; unclear D gene. In germline, CDR1 is ENHRY, CDR2 SYGVKD. The ends were cut back, 6 bases at V and 0 bases at J, with 5 bases in the middle. The CDR3 consists of 13 residues. CDR3 coding DNA: TGTGCCATCAGGGGAGCAACTAATGAAAAACTGTTTTTT. Its protein is CAIRGATNEKLFF.

This clonotype was seen many times. The chain couples TRBV3-1 to TRBJ1-2, with D possibly TRBD1 on 6 matching bases. V was shortened by 1 base and J by 5 bases, with 8 bases between the two germline ends. The CDR3 runs 13 residues. Germline V gene lookup returns CDR1 LGHDT and CDR2 YNNKEL (reference sequence). The CDR3 region has the DNA TGTGCCAGCAGCCAAGCAGGGGCATATGGCTACACCTTC. The encoded protein is CASSQAGAYGYTF. Full variable domain (remainder filled in from reference TRBV3-1 and TRBJ1-2): DTAVSQTPKYLVTQMGNDKSIKCEQNLGHDTMYWYKQDSKKFLKIMFSYNNKELIINETVPNRFSPKSPDKAHLNLHINSLELGDSAVYFCASSQAGAYGYTFGSGTRLTVV.

As concerns this clonotype: An end of the junction does not agree with germline; a read error may underlie this. J is TRBJ2-5 and V is TRBV3-1; D unclear. This CDR3 region has 14 residues. Germline values: CDR1 LGHDT, CDR2 YNNKEL (reference sequence). The CDR3 here is CAGSQDQRQETQYF. CDR3 nucleotides: TGTGCCGGCAGCCAAGACCAGCGACAAGAGACCCAGTACTTC.